This T cell receptor beta chain was observed in a study of T cells after yellow fever vaccination. On the study more broadly: Fractions of limited cellularity were prepared by means of SMART-Seq v4 Ultra Low Input. General observations from the study: Re-detected after boosting: most primary clones, approximately 97% of CD4 and 75% to 90% of CD8. Though weaker, the secondary response peaked faster, on day 5 versus 15. Abundant contaminating clonotypes from the bulk population could appear in FACS-sorted repertoires.

Per the germline V gene, CDR1 is LGHNA and CDR2 is YNFKEQ. Trimming took 4 bases from V and 4 from J; bases not matched to a gene: 5. The CDR3 has 14 residues. TCRdb used MiXCR to reprocess the 5' RACE reads, holding one entry per CDR3 protein. The sample contains about 30,000 distinct CDR3 sequences, about 6% of which appear only once. This clonotype was seen many times. The sample was PBMCs, either bulk or a sorted T-cell subset (CD4+, CD8+, memory, or dextramer-sorted; not recorded which), taken on the day of the yellow fever booster vaccination. This sequence joins TRBV4-2 and TRBJ2-3; 7 nucleotides line up with TRBD2. The receptor comes from a man aged 30 to 39 who received the YFV17D yellow fever vaccine. CDR3 loop: CASSPTSLPDTQYF. CDR3 DNA sequence: TGTGCCAGCAGCCCGACTAGCCTACCAGATACGCAGTATTTT.